This entry concerns a single T cell receptor beta chain. As handled by the study authors: Reference gene primer amplification yielded estimated nucleated cell counts. Repertoires were generated with immunoSEQ multiplex PCR, while TCRdb's copy carries only in-frame clones and drops some. V and J calls and clone size come straight from that table; D and trimming were deduced from the DNA. This sample carries 260,000 or so clones, 65% to 85% of them seen once, and the ten largest clones take 5.7%. This sample is part of a study of blood T cell repertoires in COVID-19. About the research overall: The cDNA or gDNA used as material had been derived from T cells, B-cell-depleted T cells, or PBMCs.

Germline values: CDR1 KGHSY, CDR2 FQNENV. Losses at the gene ends were 1 base for V and 8 bases for J; bases not matched to a gene: 7. The CDR3 extends over 15 amino acids. The receptor's source is an elderly man with acute or convalescent COVID-19. The sequencing sample was made of peripheral blood. The genes are TRBV16 and TRBJ2-1, with 8 nucleotides matching TRBD2. The DNA of the CDR3 is TGTGCCAGCAGCCAATTTCGGACTAGCTCCTATGAGCAGTTCTTC. This gives the protein CASSQFRTSSYEQFF.